Here is one T cell receptor (beta chain) with its context. V was clipped by 1 base and J by 2 bases; unmatched bases: 1. This CDR3 contains 14 residues. Germline CDR1 is MGHRA and CDR2 is YSYEKL. This entry is derived from a study of blood T cell repertoires in COVID-19. Turning to the study itself: The origin of the acute and convalescent COVID-19 samples was the United States, Italy and Spain. T cells, B-cell-depleted T cells, or PBMCs supplied cDNA or gDNA.

Authors' methods: Estimated nucleated cell counts came from reference gene primer amplification. Using immunoSEQ multiplex PCR, the repertoire was profiled, and TCRdb retains in-frame clones only, with some absent. The V and J calls and clone size were taken over from that table, and D and trimming were inferred from the DNA. The sample consists of some 170,000 clones, under 95% of them appearing once. The clonotype was recovered from a man between 60 and 70 years old with active or convalescent COVID-19. The J gene is TRBJ2-7, the V gene TRBV4-1; 8 bases agree with TRBD2. Sequencing was carried out using peripheral blood. As DNA, the CDR3 is TGCGCCAGCAGCCAAGTCGGGAGGGCCTACGAGCAGTACTTC. As protein: CASSQVGRAYEQYF.